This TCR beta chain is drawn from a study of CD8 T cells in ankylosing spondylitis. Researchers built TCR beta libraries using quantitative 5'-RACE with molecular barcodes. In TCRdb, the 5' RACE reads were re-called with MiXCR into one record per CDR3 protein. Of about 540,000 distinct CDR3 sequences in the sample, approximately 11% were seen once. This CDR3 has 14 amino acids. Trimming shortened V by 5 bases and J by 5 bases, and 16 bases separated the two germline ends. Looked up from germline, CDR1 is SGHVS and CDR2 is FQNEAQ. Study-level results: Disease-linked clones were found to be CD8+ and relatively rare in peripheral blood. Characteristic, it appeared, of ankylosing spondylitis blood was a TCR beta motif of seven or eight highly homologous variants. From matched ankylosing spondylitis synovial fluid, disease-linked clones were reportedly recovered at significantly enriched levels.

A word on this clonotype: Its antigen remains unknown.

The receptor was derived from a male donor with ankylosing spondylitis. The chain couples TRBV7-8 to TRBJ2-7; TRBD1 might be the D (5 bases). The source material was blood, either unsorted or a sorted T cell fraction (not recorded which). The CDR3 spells CASSEHQGFDEQYV. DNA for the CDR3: TGTGCCAGCAGCGAACATCAGGGTTTTGACGAGCAGTACGTC.